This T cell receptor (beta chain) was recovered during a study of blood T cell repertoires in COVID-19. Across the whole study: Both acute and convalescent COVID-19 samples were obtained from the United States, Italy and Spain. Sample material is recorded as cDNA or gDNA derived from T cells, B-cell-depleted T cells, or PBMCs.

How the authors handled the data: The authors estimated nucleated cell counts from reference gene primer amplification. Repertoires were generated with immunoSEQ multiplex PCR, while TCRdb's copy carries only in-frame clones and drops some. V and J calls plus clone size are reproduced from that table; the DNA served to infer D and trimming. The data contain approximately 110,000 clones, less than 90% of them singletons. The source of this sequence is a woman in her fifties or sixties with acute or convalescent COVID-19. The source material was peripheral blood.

The CDR3 DNA reads as TGTGCCAGCAGGGAGGACAGGGGGTGGAACACTGAAGCTTTCTTT. Protein product: CASREDRGWNTEAFF. This chain joins TRBV7-8 and TRBJ1-1, with 10 bases identical to TRBD1. CDR3 length: 15 residues. The germline CDR1 and CDR2 sequences are SGHVS and FQNEAQ. The ends lost 6 bases at V and 1 base at J; junction bases unmatched: 5.